The next 17 T cell receptor beta chains were all read from a single sample in a study of T cell responses to AZD1222 COVID-19 vaccine. The method was immunoSEQ multiplex PCR; TCRdb's version includes in-frame clones alone and lacks a portion of them. The sample lists some 180,000 clones, about 90% occurring once. This specimen consisted of peripheral blood, obtained 28 days after the second AZD1222 dose. The receptor set was obtained from an adult who received the AZD1222 COVID-19 vaccine.

The rearrangement links TRBV3-1 (or the pseudogene TRBV3-2) to TRBJ2-5, with D possibly TRBD2 on 6 matching bases. The CDR3 totals 13 residues. CDR1 is LGHDT and CDR2 is YNNKEL in the germline V gene (reference sequence). Trimming removed 0 bases from V and 7 bases from J, with 9 bases in between. CDR3 DNA: TGTGCCAGCAGCCAAGACCTCGGGGGGACCCAGTACTTC. It codes for CASSQDLGGTQYF.

V gene TRBV28 combines with J gene TRBJ1-1; D may be TRBD1 (6 bases). Per germline, CDR1 MDHEN and CDR2 SYDVKM. The V gene lost 5 bases and the J gene lost 6 bases, with 22 bases spanning the gap. This CDR3 has 16 residues. The CDR3 is CASSLGHLDSPSEAFF. The CDR3 nucleotides are TGTGCCAGCAGTCTTGGTCATTTGGACAGCCCTTCTGAAGCTTTCTTT.

V usage is TRBV5-1 and J usage is TRBJ2-1; D uncertain. V dropped 4 bases and J dropped 2 bases, with 16 bases sitting between them. There are 16 residues in the CDR3. CDR1 and CDR2 (germline): SGHRS, YFSETQ. In DNA, the CDR3 is TGCGCCAGCAGCACAGCCCTAGTCCCAACCTACAATGAGCAGTTCTTC. Translating it yields CASSTALVPTYNEQFF.

The chain joins TRBV3-1 (or the pseudogene TRBV3-2) to TRBJ2-7; D is possibly TRBD2 (6 bases). Germline CDR1 and CDR2: LGHDT and YNNKEL (reference sequence). V lost 1 base to trimming and J lost 6 bases, with 13 bases between them. The CDR3 extends over 14 amino acids. CDR3 in DNA: TGTGCCAGCAGCCAAGGTGGAGGGCGCCCCGAGCAGTACTTC. Its translation: CASSQGGGRPEQYF.

V gene TRBV30 combines with J gene TRBJ1-6; D remains ambiguous. The CDR3 runs 14 residues. Trimming cost V 4 bases and J 7 bases, with 14 bases left between them. Germline CDR1 GTSNPN, CDR2 SVGIG (reference sequence). The CDR3 bases are TGTGCCTGGATTACCGGCGGGAGCAATTCACCCCTCCACTTT. Amino acid sequence: CAWITGGSNSPLHF.

The V gene is TRBV7-8, the J gene TRBJ1-2; no definite D call. Germline lookup yields CDR1 SGHVS and CDR2 FQNEAQ. The CDR3 totals 17 residues. With 1 base removed from V and 8 bases from J, the gap between germline ends came to 23 bases. This chain's CDR3 is CASSLGVDPQLSAGYTF. The CDR3 bases are TGTGCCAGCAGCTTAGGAGTGGACCCTCAACTGAGTGCGGGCTACACCTTC.

This chain uses TRBV15 with TRBJ2-5; 12 positions match TRBD2. Trimming cost V 1 base and J 5 bases; bases outside gene matches: 5. Germline V gene lookup returns CDR1 LNHNV and CDR2 YYDKDF (reference sequence). The CDR3 totals 16 residues. CDR3 nucleotide sequence: TGTGCCACCAGCAGAGGACTAGCGGGAGAGGCTGAGACCCAGTACTTC. As protein: CATSRGLAGEAETQYF.

This chain uses TRBV5-1 with TRBJ1-4; TRBD1 might be the D (5 bases). Looked up from germline, CDR1 is SGHRS and CDR2 is YFSETQ. V lost 0 bases and J lost 2, with 8 bases in between. The length of the CDR3 is 15 residues. The DNA for the CDR3 is TGCGCCAGCAGCTTGGCCGGGGGGACTAATGAAAAACTGTTTTTT. This sequence encodes CASSLAGGTNEKLFF.

The V call is TRBV4-3, the J call TRBJ1-4; no definite D call. V lost 0 bases and J lost 6, with 8 bases in between. The CDR3 extends over 14 amino acids. Germline V gene lookup returns CDR1 LGHNA and CDR2 YSLEER. The CDR3 region has the DNA TGCGCCAGCAGCCAAGATAGTACAGATGAAAAACTGTTTTTT. Amino acid sequence: CASSQDSTDEKLFF.

This chain connects TRBV4-3 to TRBJ1-1; TRBD1 agrees at 7 bases. The J segment lost 1 base and the V segment lost 3 bases, leaving 2 bases of the junction unmatched. The V gene's germline CDR1 is LGHNA and CDR2 YSLEER. The CDR3 is 14 amino acids. The CDR3 protein is CASSQRQGNTEAFF. CDR3 bases: TGCGCCAGCAGCCAGAGACAGGGGAACACTGAAGCTTTCTTT.

A few counts support this clone. The chain links TRBV5-1 to TRBJ1-5, with a possible D match to TRBD1 (5 bases). The V end lost 0 bases, the J end lost 3 bases, and 10 bases lay between the germline ends. This CDR3 comprises 15 residues. Germline V gives CDR1 SGHRS, CDR2 YFSETQ. CDR3 sequence: CASSLDGGANQPQHF. As DNA, the CDR3 is TGCGCCAGCAGCTTGGACGGAGGGGCCAATCAGCCCCAGCATTTT.

The chain recombines TRBV28 with TRBJ1-4; the match to TRBD1 covers 7 bases. CDR3 size: 14 residues. Trimming took 5 bases from V and 4 from J; bases not matched to a gene: 4. Germline CDR1 is MDHEN and CDR2 is SYDVKM. The CDR3 nucleotides are TGTGCCAGCAGTCCTCGACAGGGTAATGAAAAACTGTTTTTT. It is translated as CASSPRQGNEKLFF.

This chain links TRBV2 with TRBJ1-5, with 7 nucleotides matching TRBD1. Germline lookup yields CDR1 SNHLY and CDR2 FYNNEI. The CDR3 has 16 residues. J gave up 4 bases and V 6 bases, and 12 bases lay outside the gene matches. The chain's CDR3 is CASRKEQGRGNQPQHF. The DNA for the CDR3 is TGTGCCAGCAGGAAAGAACAGGGGAGGGGGAATCAGCCCCAGCATTTT.

This clone was counted a single time. V is TRBV6-5 and J is TRBJ1-1; D is unclear. From germline, CDR1 is MNHEY and CDR2 SVGAGI. The CDR3 sequence is 12 residues long. V lost 5 bases to trimming and J lost 4 bases, with 8 bases between them. The CDR3 here is CASSIQVTEAFF. For the CDR3, the DNA is TGTGCCAGCAGTATCCAGGTCACTGAAGCTTTCTTT.

The chain combines TRBV6-6 with TRBJ1-3; D is unclear. This CDR3 has 14 amino acids. The germline gives CDR1 MNHNY, CDR2 SVGAGI (reference sequence). The V gene lost 5 bases and the J gene lost 0 bases, with 8 bases spanning the gap. The CDR3 is CASSTARSGNTIYF. The CDR3 region has the DNA TGTGCCAGCAGTACCGCCCGCTCTGGAAACACCATATATTTT.

The gene calls are TRBV4-1 and TRBJ2-2; 7 nucleotides match TRBD1. The CDR3 loop spans 16 amino acids. CDR1 and CDR2 (germline): MGHRA, YSYEKL. V trimming: 4 bases; J trimming: 6 bases; junction bases outside the gene matches: 11. CDR3 loop: CASSLRQGIFAGELFF. The CDR3 region has the DNA TGCGCCAGCAGCCTACGACAGGGTATTTTTGCCGGGGAGCTGTTTTTT.

The V and J genes are TRBV28 and TRBJ1-2; 7 bases match TRBD1. This CDR3 spans 13 amino acids. Germline loops: CDR1 MDHEN, CDR2 SYDVKM. The J segment lost 6 bases and the V segment lost 8 bases, leaving 9 bases of the junction unmatched. CDR3 nucleotide sequence: TGTGCCAGCGTCGGGGCAGGGGGAGATGGCTACACCTTC. Its protein product is CASVGAGGDGYTF.